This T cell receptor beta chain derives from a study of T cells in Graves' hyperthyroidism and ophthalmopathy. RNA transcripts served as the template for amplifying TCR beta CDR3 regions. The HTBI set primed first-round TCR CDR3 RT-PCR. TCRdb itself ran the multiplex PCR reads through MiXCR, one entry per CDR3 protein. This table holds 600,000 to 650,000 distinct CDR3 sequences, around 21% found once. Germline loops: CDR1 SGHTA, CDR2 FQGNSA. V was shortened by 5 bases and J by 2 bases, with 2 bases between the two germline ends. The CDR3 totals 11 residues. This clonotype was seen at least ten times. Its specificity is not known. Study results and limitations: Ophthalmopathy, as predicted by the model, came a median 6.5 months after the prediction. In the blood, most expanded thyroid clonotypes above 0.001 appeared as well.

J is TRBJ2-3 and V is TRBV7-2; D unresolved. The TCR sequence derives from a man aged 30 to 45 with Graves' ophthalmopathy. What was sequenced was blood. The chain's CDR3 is CASSHTDTQYF. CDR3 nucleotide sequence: TGTGCCAGCAGCCACACAGATACGCAGTATTTT.